This TCR beta chain was sequenced during a study of blood T cells in healthy people across ages. CDR3 length: 16 amino acids. Germline CDR1 LGHDT, CDR2 YNNKEL (reference sequence). Trimming stripped 0 bases from V and 2 bases from J, with 12 bases between. Primers used in a second PCR of about 7 to 12 cycles were a sample-barcoded 5' primer and a J-beta primer mix. TCRdb recomputed calls from the 5' RACE reads with MiXCR, one row per CDR3 protein. The repertoire holds some 760,000 distinct CDR3 sequences, with roughly 25% as singletons. Per sample, at least 6 micrograms of total RNA were extracted. Worth noting for this clonotype: Its cognate antigen is unknown.

Study conclusions and caveats: Older individuals had lower TCR beta diversity per million T cells (the decline was roughly linear).

The same specimen was also included in a second study, on T cells of mothers and their children. This second report adds: The study obtained over 8 million TCR beta CDR3 reads per mother and 3 million to 3.5 million per child. Thymic selection molds TCR recombination output in much the same way for related pairs as for unrelated pairs.

This chain connects TRBV3-1 to TRBJ2-3; a possible D gene is TRBD1 (5 bases). What was sequenced was blood. The TCR comes from a boy between 10 and 17 years old in good health. The CDR3 protein is CASSQEDTGATDTQYF. Written as DNA, the CDR3 is TGTGCCAGCAGCCAAGAGGACACAGGAGCCACAGATACGCAGTATTTT.